The 32 T cell receptor beta chains in this list originate from one sample, sequenced in a study of monozygotic twins with inflammatory bowel disease. After re-calling the 5' RACE reads, TCRdb lists one entry per CDR3 protein, DNA absent. The table for this sample gives about 200,000 distinct CDR3 sequences. The specimen sequenced was blood. All receptors come from a human donor with ulcerative colitis or Crohn's disease, or a healthy co-twin of an affected twin (not recorded which).

The rearrangement joins TRBV9 to TRBJ2-5; checking the TCRdb D call of TRBD1 is not possible without DNA. The V gene's germline CDR1 is SGDLS and CDR2 YYNGEE. This CDR3 spans 14 amino acids. The CDR3 spells CASSVPGVGETQYF.

J is TRBJ2-3 and V is TRBV4-2. Germline V CDR1 and CDR2: LGHNA, YNFKEQ. This CDR3 has 16 amino acids. CDR3 sequence reads: CASSQDGTTSTDTQYF.

The rearrangement joins TRBV5-1 to TRBJ2-7; without DNA, the TCRdb call of TRBD2 cannot be checked. This CDR3 is 20 amino acids long. Germline V gene sequence: CDR1 SGHRS, CDR2 YFSETQ. The CDR3 is CASSLRDRIPGLAGSYEQYF.

J is TRBJ2-4 and V is TRBV24-1; checking the TCRdb D call of TRBD1 is not possible without DNA. The V gene's germline CDR1 is KGHDR and CDR2 SFDVKD. This CDR3 spans 14 amino acids. CDR3 amino acids: CATSDPGQGYIQYF.

The chain couples TRBV11-2 to TRBJ2-7; with no DNA, the TCRdb D assignment of TRBD1 cannot be verified. The CDR3 is made up of 14 amino acids. Germline CDR1 and CDR2: SGHAT and FQNNGV. The CDR3: CASSPPPHNYEQYF.

The V call is TRBV12-3 or TRBV12-4, the J call TRBJ2-3; TCRdb proposes TRBD2, but this gene call is untestable without DNA. CDR3 length: 13 amino acids. CDR3 amino acids: CASSSLGADTQYF.

The rearrangement links TRBV2 to TRBJ2-2; TCRdb selects TRBD2, and the lack of DNA leaves this call unchecked. Per germline, CDR1 SNHLY and CDR2 FYNNEI. CDR3 length: 16 amino acids. This CDR3 reads CASRKGAGANTGELFF.

The V and J genes are TRBV24-1 and TRBJ1-5; with no DNA, the TCRdb D assignment of TRBD1 cannot be verified. The germline V gene has CDR1 KGHDR and CDR2 SFDVKD. The CDR3 covers 15 residues. CDR3 loop: CATSASDSSNQPQHF.

The chain has TRBV20-1 and TRBJ2-7; absent DNA, TCRdb's TRBD1 call cannot be checked. Germline-derived CDR1 and CDR2 are DFQATT and SNEGSKA (reference sequence). There are 14 residues in the CDR3. CDR3 in amino acids: CSARSGTAPYEQYF.

This chain joins TRBV3-1 and TRBJ2-5; TCRdb indicates TRBD1, and absent DNA this call remains unverified. CDR3 size: 13 residues. Germline-derived CDR1 and CDR2 are LGHDT and YNNKEL (reference sequence). This CDR3 reads CASSQVGGGTQYF.

The rearrangement uses TRBV12-3 or TRBV12-4 and TRBJ1-1; TCRdb outputs TRBD1, but without DNA this stays unchecked. The CDR3 has 14 residues. This CDR3 reads CASSPTGQSTEAFF.

This chain uses TRBV5-6 with TRBJ2-3. This CDR3 has 13 amino acids. Germline V gene data show CDR1 as SGHDT and CDR2 as YYEEEE. The CDR3 loop reads CASSQRAPDTQYF.

The chain combines TRBV7-2 with TRBJ1-5; the D call from TCRdb, TRBD1, cannot be confirmed without DNA. There are 16 residues in the CDR3. Germline V gene lookup returns CDR1 SGHTA and CDR2 FQGNSA. The CDR3 sequence is CASSLAGRRVNQPQHF.

The CDR3: CATSEAGLSTGELFF. The chain recombines TRBV24-1 with TRBJ2-2. This CDR3 spans 15 amino acids. Germline assignment: CDR1 KGHDR and CDR2 SFDVKD.

The chain joins TRBV3-1 to TRBJ2-2. Germline-derived CDR1 and CDR2 are LGHDT and YNNKEL (reference sequence). The CDR3 extends over 16 amino acids. This CDR3 is CASSQAGTLNTGELFF.

J is TRBJ2-2 and V is TRBV28. Germline V gene lookup returns CDR1 MDHEN and CDR2 SYDVKM. The CDR3 has 13 residues. This chain's CDR3 is CASSSQNTGELFF.

V and J are TRBV20-1 and TRBJ1-2; TCRdb returns TRBD1, unconfirmable since there is no DNA. This CDR3 has 13 residues. Looked up from germline, CDR1 is DFQATT and CDR2 is SNEGSKA (reference sequence). Here the CDR3 reads CSARDVSRYGYTF.

The CDR3 loop is CAISDSDNMVFF. The V call is TRBV10-3, the J call TRBJ1-1. Germline V gene data show CDR1 as ENHRY and CDR2 as SYGVKD. CDR3 length: 12 amino acids.

The chain links TRBV4-3 to TRBJ2-7. The CDR3 length is 13 residues. Germline loops: CDR1 LGHNA, CDR2 YSLEER. The CDR3 spells CASSLLVGSEQYF.

The J gene is TRBJ1-5, the V gene TRBV6-2 or TRBV6-3. The CDR3 spans 16 residues. CDR1 and CDR2 from the germline V gene are MNHEY and SVGEGT. The CDR3 sequence: CASSPRSALGNQPQHF.

This chain uses TRBV7-8 with TRBJ1-6; TCRdb gives TRBD1 as the D gene, but with no DNA this cannot be confirmed. Looked up from germline, CDR1 is SGHVS and CDR2 is FQNEAQ. This CDR3 comprises 18 residues. CDR3 in amino acids: CASSHTLGRAIYNSPLHF.

CDR3 sequence: CASSEGQRNSPLHF. J is TRBJ1-6 and V is TRBV9; no DNA is available, so the TRBD1 call from TCRdb remains unchecked. This CDR3 is built from 14 residues. Germline CDR1 reads SGDLS; CDR2 reads YYNGEE. The variable domain in full, completed from reference TRBV9 and TRBJ1-6, reads DSGVTQTPKHLITATGQRVTLRCSPRSGDLSVYWYQQSLDQGLQFLIQYYNGEERAKGNILERFSAQQFPDLHSELNLSSLELGDSALYFCASSEGQRNSPLHFGNGTRLTVT.

This chain connects TRBV12-3 or TRBV12-4 to TRBJ2-3. The CDR3 runs 16 residues. The CDR3 is CASSLATGYSTDTQYF.

V is TRBV28 and J is TRBJ2-7; TCRdb designates TRBD1, a call that cannot be tested without DNA. The CDR3 runs 13 residues. Germline CDR1 MDHEN, CDR2 SYDVKM. CDR3 protein: CASSKGPPGEQYF.

The rearrangement links TRBV27 to TRBJ2-2; TCRdb's D call, TRBD2, is unchecked because there is no DNA. Germline assignment: CDR1 MNHEY and CDR2 SMNVEV (reference sequence). The CDR3 length is 15 residues. This chain's CDR3 is CASSRSRGYTGELFF.

The chain uses TRBV28 and TRBJ1-6; there is no DNA to check the TCRdb D call of TRBD1. The V gene's germline CDR1 is MDHEN and CDR2 SYDVKM. CDR3 length equals 15 residues. CDR3 amino acids: CASLRRVWDNSPLHF.

The chain links TRBV4-1 to TRBJ2-7. The CDR3 consists of 14 residues. In germline, CDR1 is MGHRA, CDR2 YSYEKL. The CDR3 protein is CASSQLSSSYEQYF.

This rearrangement joins TRBV5-4 to TRBJ1-2. The CDR3 covers 11 residues. Germline V gives CDR1 SGHNT, CDR2 YYREEE (reference sequence). This CDR3 reads CASTLGYGYTF.

CDR3 sequence reads: CASSFALVNEQFF. The J gene is TRBJ2-1, the V gene TRBV27; TCRdb gives TRBD1 as the D gene, but with no DNA this cannot be confirmed. CDR3 length: 13 residues. Germline V gene data show CDR1 as MNHEY and CDR2 as SMNVEV (reference sequence).

The chain joins TRBV3-1 to TRBJ2-3; the D gene TCRdb calls, TRBD2, cannot be checked with no DNA. CDR3 length: 15 amino acids. The germline V gene encodes CDR1 LGHDT and CDR2 YNNKEL (reference sequence). The CDR3 reads CASTGLAGGPDTQYF.

The chain uses TRBV12-3 or TRBV12-4 and TRBJ1-3; the D call of TRBD1 rests on TCRdb alone, since no DNA is present to check it. The CDR3 covers 15 residues. The CDR3 protein is CASSLLGTQGNTIYF.

This chain uses TRBV4-3 with TRBJ2-7. The CDR3 length is 15 residues. Germline V gene lookup returns CDR1 LGHNA and CDR2 YSLEER. The CDR3 sequence: CASSQDVGVRNEQYF.